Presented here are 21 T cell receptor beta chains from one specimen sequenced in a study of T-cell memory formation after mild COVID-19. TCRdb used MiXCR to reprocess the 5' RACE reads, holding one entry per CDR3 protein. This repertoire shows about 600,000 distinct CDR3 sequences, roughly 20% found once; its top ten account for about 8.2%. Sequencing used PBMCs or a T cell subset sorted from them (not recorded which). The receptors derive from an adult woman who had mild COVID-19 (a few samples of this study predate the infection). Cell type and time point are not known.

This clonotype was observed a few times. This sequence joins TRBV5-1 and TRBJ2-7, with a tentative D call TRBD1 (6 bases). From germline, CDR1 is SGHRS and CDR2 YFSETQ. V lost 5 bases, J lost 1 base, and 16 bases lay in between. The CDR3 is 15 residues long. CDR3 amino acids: CASRRDIGFSYEQYF. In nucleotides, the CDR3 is TGCGCCAGCAGAAGGGACATCGGGTTTTCCTACGAGCAGTACTTC.

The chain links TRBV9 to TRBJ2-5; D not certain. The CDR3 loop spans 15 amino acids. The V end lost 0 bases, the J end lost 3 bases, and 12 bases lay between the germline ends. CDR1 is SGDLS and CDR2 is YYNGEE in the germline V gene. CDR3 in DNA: TGTGCCAGCAGCGTAGATTCAGGATTTGAAGAGACCCAGTACTTC. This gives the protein CASSVDSGFEETQYF.

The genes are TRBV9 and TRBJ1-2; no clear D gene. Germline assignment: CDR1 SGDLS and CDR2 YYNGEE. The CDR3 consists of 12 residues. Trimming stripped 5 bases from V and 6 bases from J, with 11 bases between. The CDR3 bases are TGTGCCAGCAGTCCACCCCGGAATGGCTACACCTTC. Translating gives CASSPPRNGYTF.

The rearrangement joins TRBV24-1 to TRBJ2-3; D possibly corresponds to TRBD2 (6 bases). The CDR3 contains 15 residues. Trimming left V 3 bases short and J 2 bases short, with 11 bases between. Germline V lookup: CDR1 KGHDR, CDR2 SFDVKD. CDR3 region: CATSDRGFHTDTQYF. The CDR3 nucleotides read TGTGCCACCAGTGATCGGGGGTTCCACACAGATACGCAGTATTTT.

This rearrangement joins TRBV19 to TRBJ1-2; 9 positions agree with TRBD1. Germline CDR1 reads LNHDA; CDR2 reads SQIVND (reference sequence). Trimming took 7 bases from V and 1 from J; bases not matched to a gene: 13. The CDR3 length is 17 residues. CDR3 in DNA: TGTGCCAGTATATGGGGCCGGGACAGGGTGGATAACTATGGCTACACCTTC. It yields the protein CASIWGRDRVDNYGYTF.

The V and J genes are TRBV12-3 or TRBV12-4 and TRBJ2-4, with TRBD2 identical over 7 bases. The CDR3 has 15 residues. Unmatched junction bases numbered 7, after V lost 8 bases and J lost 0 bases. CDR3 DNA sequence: TGTGCCAGCGCGACTAGCTCCTTAGCCAAAAACATTCAGTACTTC. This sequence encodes CASATSSLAKNIQYF.

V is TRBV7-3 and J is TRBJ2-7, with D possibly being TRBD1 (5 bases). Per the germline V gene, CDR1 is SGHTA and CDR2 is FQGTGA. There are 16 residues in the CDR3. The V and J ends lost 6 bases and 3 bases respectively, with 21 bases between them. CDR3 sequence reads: CASSPTPSRQFYEQYF. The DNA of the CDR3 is TGTGCCAGCAGTCCCACCCCGAGCAGACAGTTCTACGAGCAGTACTTC.

CDR3 amino acids: CASSPYGTLSGANVLTF. As DNA, the CDR3 is TGTGCCAGCTCACCTTACGGGACCCTCTCTGGGGCCAACGTCCTGACTTTC. The chain links TRBV18 to TRBJ2-6; D assignment may be TRBD1 or TRBD2 (5 bases each). This CDR3 has 17 amino acids. The V end lost 3 bases, the J end lost 0 bases, and 12 bases lay between the germline ends. In germline, CDR1 is KGHSH, CDR2 LQKENI.

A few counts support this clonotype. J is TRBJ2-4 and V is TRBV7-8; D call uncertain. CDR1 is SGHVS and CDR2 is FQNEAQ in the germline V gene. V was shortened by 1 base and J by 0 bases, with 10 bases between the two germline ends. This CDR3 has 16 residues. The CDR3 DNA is TGTGCCAGCAGCTTAGATCTCGATTCAGCCAAAAACATTCAGTACTTC. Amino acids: CASSLDLDSAKNIQYF.

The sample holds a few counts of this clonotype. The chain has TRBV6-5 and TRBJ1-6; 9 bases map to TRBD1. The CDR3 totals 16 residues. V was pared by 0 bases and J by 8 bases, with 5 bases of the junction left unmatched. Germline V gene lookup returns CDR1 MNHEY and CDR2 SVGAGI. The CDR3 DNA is TGTGCCAGCAGTTACTCTGGGACAGGGAGTTATTCACCCCTCCACTTT. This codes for CASSYSGTGSYSPLHF.

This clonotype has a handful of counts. The CDR3 DNA is TGTGCCAGCTCACCACCGGGCAGGGGAACTGAAGCTTTCTTT. Translation gives CASSPPGRGTEAFF. The gene calls are TRBV18 and TRBJ1-1; tentative D call: TRBD1 (6 bases). This CDR3 comprises 14 residues. Per germline, CDR1 KGHSH and CDR2 LQKENI. Trimming cost V 0 bases and J 5 bases, with 10 bases left between them. Variable domain in full (rest from reference TRBV18 and TRBJ1-1): NAGVMQNPRHLVRRRGQEARLRCSPMKGHSHVYWYRQLPEEGLKFMVYLQKENIIDESGMPKERFSAEFPKEGPSILRIQQVVRGDSAAYFCASSPPGRGTEAFFGQGTRLTVV.

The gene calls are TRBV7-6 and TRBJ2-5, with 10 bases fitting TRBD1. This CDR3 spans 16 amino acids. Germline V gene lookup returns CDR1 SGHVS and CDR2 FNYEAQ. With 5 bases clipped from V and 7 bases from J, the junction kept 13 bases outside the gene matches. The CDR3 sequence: CASSPASGQGKTTQYF. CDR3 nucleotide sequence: TGTGCCAGCAGCCCAGCCTCGGGACAGGGGAAGACGACCCAGTACTTC. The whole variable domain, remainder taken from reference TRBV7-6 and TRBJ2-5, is GAGVSQSPRYKVTKRGQDVALRCDPISGHVSLYWYRQALGQGPEFLTYFNYEAQQDKSGLPNDRFSAERPEGSISTLTIQRTEQRDSAMYRCASSPASGQGKTTQYFGPGTRLLVL.

This CDR3 reads CASSHPLARDEQYF. The DNA of the CDR3 is TGTGCCAGCAGCCATCCCTTGGCAAGGGACGAGCAGTACTTC. This chain uses TRBV3-1 with TRBJ2-7; D gene uncertain. Germline V gene sequence: CDR1 LGHDT, CDR2 YNNKEL (reference sequence). The CDR3 has 14 residues. The germline V and J ends were trimmed by 3 bases and 5 bases, with 14 bases remaining between them.

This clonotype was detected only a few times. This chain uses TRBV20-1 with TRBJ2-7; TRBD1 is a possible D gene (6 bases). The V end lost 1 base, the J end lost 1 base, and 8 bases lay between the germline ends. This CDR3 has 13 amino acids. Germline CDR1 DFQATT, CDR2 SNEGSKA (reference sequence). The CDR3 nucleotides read TGCAGTGCTAGAGTCAGGGGATCCTACGAGCAGTACTTC. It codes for CSARVRGSYEQYF.

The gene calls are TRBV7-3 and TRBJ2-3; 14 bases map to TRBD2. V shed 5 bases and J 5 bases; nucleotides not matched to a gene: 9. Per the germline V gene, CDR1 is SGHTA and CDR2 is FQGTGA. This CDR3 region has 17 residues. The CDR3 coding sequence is TGTGCCAGCAGCCCACTGGGACTAGCGGGAGTACGAGATACGCAGTATTTT. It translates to CASSPLGLAGVRDTQYF.

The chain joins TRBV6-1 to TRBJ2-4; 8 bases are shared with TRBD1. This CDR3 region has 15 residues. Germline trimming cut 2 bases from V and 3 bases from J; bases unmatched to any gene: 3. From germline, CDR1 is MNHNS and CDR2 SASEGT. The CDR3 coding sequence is TGTGCCAGCAGTGAATTACAGGGGGGCAAAAACATTCAGTACTTC. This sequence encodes CASSELQGGKNIQYF.

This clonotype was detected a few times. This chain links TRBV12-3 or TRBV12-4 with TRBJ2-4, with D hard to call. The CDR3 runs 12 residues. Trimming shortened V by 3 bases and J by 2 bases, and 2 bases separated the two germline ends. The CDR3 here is CASSFPKNIQYF. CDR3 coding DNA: TGTGCCAGCAGTTTCCCCAAAAACATTCAGTACTTC.

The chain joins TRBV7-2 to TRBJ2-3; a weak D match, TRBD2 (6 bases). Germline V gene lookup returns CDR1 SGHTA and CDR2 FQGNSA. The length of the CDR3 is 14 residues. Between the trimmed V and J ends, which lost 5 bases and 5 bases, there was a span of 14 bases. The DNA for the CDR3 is TGTGCCAGCAGCCCCTCGGGGGTGGGAGATACGCAGTATTTT. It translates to CASSPSGVGDTQYF.

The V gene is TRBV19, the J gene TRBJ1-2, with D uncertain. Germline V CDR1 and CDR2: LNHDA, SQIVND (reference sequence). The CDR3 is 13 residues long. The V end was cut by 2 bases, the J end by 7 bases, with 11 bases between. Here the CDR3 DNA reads TGTGCCAGTAGTATAAACCGGGCGCTTGGCTACACCTTC. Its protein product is CASSINRALGYTF.

The CDR3 region is CAISEGGFEQFF. In DNA form, the CDR3 reads TGTGCCATCAGTGAAGGGGGGTTCGAGCAGTTCTTC. The V gene is TRBV10-3, the J gene TRBJ2-1; D is possibly TRBD1 or TRBD2 (6 bases each). The CDR3 sequence is 12 residues long. Germline V gives CDR1 ENHRY, CDR2 SYGVKD. V lost 3 bases and J 10 bases, leaving 10 bases between the germline ends.

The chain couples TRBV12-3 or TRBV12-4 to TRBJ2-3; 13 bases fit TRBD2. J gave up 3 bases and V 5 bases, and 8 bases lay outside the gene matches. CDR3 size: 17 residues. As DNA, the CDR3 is TGTGCCAGCAGTCCTCAGCCGGGACTAGCGGGAACAGATACGCAGTATTTT. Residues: CASSPQPGLAGTDTQYF.